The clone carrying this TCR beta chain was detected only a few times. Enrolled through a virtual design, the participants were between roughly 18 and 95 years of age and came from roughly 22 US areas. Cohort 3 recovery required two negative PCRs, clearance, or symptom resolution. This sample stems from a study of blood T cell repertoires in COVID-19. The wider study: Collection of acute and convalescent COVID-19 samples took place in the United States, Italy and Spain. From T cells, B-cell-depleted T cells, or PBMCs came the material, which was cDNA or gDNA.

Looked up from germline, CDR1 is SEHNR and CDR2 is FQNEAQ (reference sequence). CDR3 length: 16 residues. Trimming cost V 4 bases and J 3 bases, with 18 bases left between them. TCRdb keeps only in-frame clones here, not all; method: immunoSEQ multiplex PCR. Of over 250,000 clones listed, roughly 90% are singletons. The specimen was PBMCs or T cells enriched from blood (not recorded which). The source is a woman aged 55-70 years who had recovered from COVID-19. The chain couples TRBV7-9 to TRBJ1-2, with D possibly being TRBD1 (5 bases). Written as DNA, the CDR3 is TGTGCCAGCAGCTCTTGGGGGGGATCTCTGGACTATGGCTACACCTTC. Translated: CASSSWGGSLDYGYTF.